Below are 15 T cell receptor beta chains sequenced from a single sample in a study of T-cell memory formation after mild COVID-19. TCRdb ran MiXCR on the 5' RACE reads and lists one entry per CDR3 protein. The profile covers 390,000 or so distinct CDR3 sequences, with 15% to 20% appearing a single time and around a fifth taken by the ten largest. Sequencing was performed on PBMCs or a T cell subset sorted from them (not recorded which). The source is a man younger than 30 who had mild COVID-19 (a few samples of this study predate the infection). Cell type and time point are not known.

This clonotype was detected only a few times. The chain recombines TRBV7-2 with TRBJ2-7; tentatively, D is TRBD1 (5 bases). V lost 6 bases to trimming and J lost 2 bases, with 11 bases between them. Germline V gene lookup returns CDR1 SGHTA and CDR2 FQGNSA. CDR3 length: 13 amino acids. The CDR3 DNA is TGTGCCAGCAGTTACAGGCTCCCCTACGAGCAGTACTTC. Its protein is CASSYRLPYEQYF.

This clonotype showed up many times. V usage is TRBV7-9 and J usage is TRBJ2-5; D tentatively fits TRBD1 or TRBD2 (5 bases each). Germline CDR1 reads SEHNR; CDR2 reads FQNEAQ (reference sequence). V was shortened by 2 bases and J by 5 bases, with 12 bases between the two germline ends. The CDR3 consists of 14 residues. The CDR3 here is CASSLFGDPETQYF. The CDR3 bases are TGTGCCAGCAGCTTATTTGGGGACCCGGAGACCCAGTACTTC.

This clonotype was seen more than once but under ten times. CDR3 sequence reads: CASSYSRSWGLEKLFF. CDR3 nucleotides: TGTGCCAGCAGTTACTCGAGGTCTTGGGGTTTGGAAAAACTGTTTTTT. The genes are TRBV6-5 and TRBJ1-4; D is ambiguous. The V end lost 0 bases, the J end lost 8 bases, and 16 bases lay between the germline ends. Germline values: CDR1 MNHEY, CDR2 SVGAGI. CDR3 length: 16 residues.

This clonotype has a count of ten or more. The chain joins TRBV5-1 to TRBJ2-1; TRBD2 might be the D (6 bases). This CDR3 spans 14 amino acids. From germline, CDR1 is SGHRS and CDR2 YFSETQ. Trimming took 1 base from V and 14 from J, leaving 19 bases between them. CDR3 coding DNA: TGCGCCAGCAGCTTGTACTCCGGGACTCCCATTGAGTTCTTC. It codes for CASSLYSGTPIEFF.

The chain uses TRBV6-1 and TRBJ1-2; 7 bases map to TRBD1. With 4 bases clipped from V and 6 bases from J, the junction kept 5 bases outside the gene matches. CDR3 size: 13 residues. CDR1 is MNHNS and CDR2 is SASEGT in the germline V gene. In DNA form, the CDR3 reads TGTGCCAGCAGTGCTCGGGACAGTCATGGCTACACCTTC. This encodes CASSARDSHGYTF.

This clonotype has just a few counts. J is TRBJ2-1 and V is TRBV7-2; no definite D call. V lost 5 bases and J 16 bases, leaving 9 bases between the germline ends. The CDR3 contains 9 residues. Germline CDR1 SGHTA, CDR2 FQGNSA. The CDR3 sequence: CASSPALFF. In DNA form, the CDR3 reads TGTGCCAGCAGCCCCGCCCTATTCTTC.

The chain combines TRBV6-5 with TRBJ1-4; D gene ambiguous. The V gene's germline CDR1 is MNHEY and CDR2 SVGAGI. The CDR3 length is 15 residues. V was shortened by 2 bases and J by 6 bases, with 13 bases between the two germline ends. The CDR3 protein is CASSYGRTDYEKLFF. The DNA of the CDR3 is TGTGCCAGCAGTTACGGACGGACGGACTATGAAAAACTGTTTTTT.

The genes are TRBV9 and TRBJ2-5; tentatively, D is TRBD1 or TRBD2 (6 bases each). The CDR3 is 15 amino acids. Trimming shortened V by 3 bases and J by 4 bases, and 16 bases separated the two germline ends. The germline gives CDR1 SGDLS, CDR2 YYNGEE. Here the CDR3 reads CASSGTGASSETQYF. As DNA, the CDR3 is TGTGCCAGCAGCGGCACGGGGGCGAGTTCAGAGACCCAGTACTTC.

The chain couples TRBV12-3 or TRBV12-4 to TRBJ1-2; TRBD1 agrees at 10 bases. CDR3 length: 17 amino acids. Losses at the gene ends were 1 base for V and 4 bases for J; bases not matched to a gene: 9. The CDR3 reads CASSLESRDRGLYGYTF. The CDR3 nucleotides are TGTGCCAGCAGTTTAGAATCCCGGGACAGGGGACTCTATGGCTACACCTTC.

This clonotype was detected a few times. This chain joins TRBV7-2 and TRBJ1-5, with TRBD1 matching over 8 bases. Germline lookup yields CDR1 SGHTA and CDR2 FQGNSA. The CDR3 runs to 15 residues. Losses at the gene ends were 3 bases for V and 3 bases for J; bases not matched to a gene: 4. CDR3 loop: CASSFRQGPNQPQHF. CDR3 coding DNA: TGTGCCAGCAGCTTCCGACAGGGGCCCAATCAGCCCCAGCATTTT.

This clonotype has just a few counts. The rearrangement links TRBV13 to TRBJ2-7; 11 bases line up with TRBD1. The ends lost 1 base at V and 4 bases at J; junction bases unmatched: 6. This CDR3 has 16 amino acids. Looked up from germline, CDR1 is PRHDT and CDR2 is FYEKMQ (reference sequence). The CDR3 DNA sequence: TGTGCCAGCAGCTTAGAGGCGGGACAGGGGGAGTACGAGCAGTACGTC. Residues: CASSLEAGQGEYEQYV.

The rearrangement uses TRBV15 and TRBJ2-7; TRBD2 aligns across 13 bases. V lost 3 bases, J lost 2 bases, and 4 bases stayed unmatched. This CDR3 is built from 16 residues. Germline V gives CDR1 LNHNV, CDR2 YYDKDF (reference sequence). In DNA form, the CDR3 reads TGTGCCACCAGCAGCTCCGGGACTAGCGGGACCTACGAGCAGTACGTC. Protein sequence: CATSSSGTSGTYEQYV.

The chain couples TRBV6-6 to TRBJ1-2, with no clear D. V was cut by 4 bases and J by 4 bases, with 19 bases left in between. The CDR3 is made up of 16 amino acids. CDR1 and CDR2 from the germline V gene are MNHNY and SVGAGI (reference sequence). CDR3 DNA sequence: TGTGCCAGCAGTTCCACCACTATTAGGTTGTTCTATGGCTACACCTTC. Protein product: CASSSTTIRLFYGYTF.

This clonotype occurred a few times. The V and J genes are TRBV5-1 and TRBJ2-3; weak D call: TRBD2 (5 bases). Germline CDR1 SGHRS, CDR2 YFSETQ. Trimming cost V 4 bases and J 8 bases, with 14 bases left between them. The CDR3 runs to 13 residues. CDR3 in amino acids: CASSPGREGTQYF. In DNA, the CDR3 is TGCGCCAGCAGCCCTGGTCGCGAGGGTACGCAGTATTTT.

The chain joins TRBV6-2 or TRBV6-3 to TRBJ1-1, with D unclear. V was shortened by 4 bases and J by 6 bases, with 12 bases between the two germline ends. This CDR3 is 13 amino acids long. From germline, CDR1 is MNHEY and CDR2 SVGEGT. CDR3 loop: CASSFNTYPEAFF. CDR3 in DNA: TGTGCCAGCAGTTTCAACACGTACCCTGAAGCTTTCTTT.